This is a list of T cell receptor beta chains from one sample in a study of cytomegalovirus exposure and HLA in healthy donors. Clones were sequenced by immunoSEQ multiplex PCR, and TCRdb holds only the in-frame ones, with some missing. Among 90,000 to 140,000 clones listed, 65% to 90% were seen once. Sequenced material: PBMCs. These receptors were obtained from a man younger than 45 in good health and CMV-seropositive. CDR3s include the opening cysteine and the closing phenylalanine or tryptophan. The D gene is left open where the match is weak. Part of the rows lack a size; the others show once, few, many or a class for expanded clones.

>TRBV4-3|TRBD2|TRBJ2-3|once
TGCGCCAGCAGCCAAGGTTCAGCGGGGTCACAGAGTACGCAGTATTTT
CASSQGSAGSQSTQYF
>TRBV9|NA|TRBJ2-5|NA
TGTGCCAGCAGCGTAGACAGGGGGGGGGAGACCCAGTACTTC
CASSVDRGGETQYF
>TRBV10-3|TRBD2|TRBJ2-1|NA
TGTGCCATCAGTGAGTCATTAGCGGGGCAGTTCTTC
CAISESLAGQFF
>TRBV10-3|TRBD1|TRBJ2-3|NA
TGTGCCATCGCCTTCGCGGAGGGACAGGCTTATAGCACAGATACGCAGTATTTT
CAIAFAEGQAYSTDTQYF
>TRBV10-3|NA|TRBJ1-2|once
TGTGCCATCGCTACAGGGAATTATGGCTACACCTTC
CAIATGNYGYTF
>TRBV6-5|NA|TRBJ2-3|NA
TGTGCCAGCGGGTCGAGACACGGCAGCACAGATACGCAGTATTTT
CASGSRHGSTDTQYF
>TRBV4-1|TRBD1|TRBJ1-2|NA
TGCGCCAGCAGCTCACGGGAGAGGGGGCATGGCTACACCTTC
CASSSRERGHGYTF
>TRBV5-8|NA|TRBJ2-7|NA
TGTGCCAGCAGCTTGGCCCCCCCCGCGGGATCCTACGAGCAGTACTTC
CASSLAPPAGSYEQYF
>TRBV30|NA|TRBJ2-7|NA
TGTGCCTGGAGTGTACCGTGGCGGGGGCAAAACGAGCAGTACTTC
CAWSVPWRGQNEQYF
>TRBV29-1|NA|TRBJ1-2|NA
TGCAGCGTTGGGGAGAACTATGGCTACACCTTC
CSVGENYGYTF
>TRBV5-1|TRBD1|TRBJ2-1|NA
TGCGCCAGCAGCTTGACGGGACAGGGGTACAATGAGCAGTTCTTC
CASSLTGQGYNEQFF
>TRBV4-1|TRBD1|TRBJ1-1|few
TGCGCCAGCAGCCCTCGGGACAGGGCGAAGCCCAAAGCTTTCTTT
CASSPRDRAKPKAFF
>TRBV7-2|TRBD1|TRBJ2-7|few
TGTGCCAGCAGCTTAGAGACAGGGTCTCGGGAGCAGTACTTC
CASSLETGSREQYF
>TRBV19|NA|TRBJ1-3|NA
TGTGCCAGTAGGCCGAGGGTACCCCTCTCTGGAAACACCATATATTTT
CASRPRVPLSGNTIYF
>TRBV5-8|TRBD1|TRBJ2-1|few
TGTGCCAGCAGCGGGGACAGGGAGAGCCATGAGCAGTTCTTC
CASSGDRESHEQFF
>TRBV5-1|NA|TRBJ1-2|NA
TGCGCCAGCAGCTTGGGACAGGTAGATTATGGCTACACCTTC
CASSLGQVDYGYTF
>TRBV7-9|NA|TRBJ2-3|NA
TGTGCCAGCAGCTTAGCGGGGGGACGGGGCGGAACGCAGTATTTT
CASSLAGGRGGTQYF
>TRBV11-2|NA|TRBJ2-3|NA
TGTGCCAGCAGCTTCAGGGGCGGCACAGATACGCAGTATTTT
CASSFRGGTDTQYF
>TRBV12-5|NA|TRBJ1-5|few
TGTGCTAGTGCCCTTGACAGGCCGCCCCAGCATTTT
CASALDRPPQHF
>TRBV7-2|NA|TRBJ2-7|NA
TGTGCCAGCAGCTTAGGGGGCGGGGCCTCCTACGAGCAGTACTTC
CASSLGGGASYEQYF
>TRBV2|TRBD1|TRBJ1-5|NA
TGTGCCAGCAGTCGACAGGGGTTGACGAGTCAGCCCCAGCATTTT
CASSRQGLTSQPQHF
>TRBV6-1|NA|TRBJ1-6|NA
TGTGCCAGCAGTGAAGTCCGTTTTGCCTCCTATAATTCCCCCCTCCACTTT
CASSEVRFASYNSPLHF
>TRBV13|TRBD1|TRBJ2-5|NA
TGTGCCAGCAGCGCGACGCCAGGGGGACCGTACTTC
CASSATPGGPYF
>TRBV7-9|NA|TRBJ1-5|once
TGTGCCAGCAGCTTAGGGTCGAGGTCGGGAACTCAGCCCCAGCATTTT
CASSLGSRSGTQPQHF
>TRBV30|TRBD1|TRBJ1-1|NA
TGTGCCTGGACCGCAGACAGGGGATCCACTGAAGCTTTCTTT
CAWTADRGSTEAFF
>TRBV9|NA|TRBJ1-2|NA
TGTGCCAGCAGCTCAGCCGGGGTGAGTGGCTACACCTTC
CASSSAGVSGYTF
>TRBV5-6|NA|TRBJ1-2|NA
TGTGCCAGCAGCTTGTTAACGGCTGCGGCATATGGCTACACCTTC
CASSLLTAAAYGYTF
>TRBV6-5|NA|TRBJ2-2|NA
TGTGCCAGCAGCCGGGATACCGGGGAGCTGTTTTTT
CASSRDTGELFF
>TRBV5-6|NA|TRBJ2-2|NA
TGTGCCAGCAGCTTCCTGGCAGGGGTAGATCGCACCGGGGAGCTGTTTTTT
CASSFLAGVDRTGELFF
>TRBV7-2|TRBD2|TRBJ2-1|NA
TGTGCCAGCAGCTCCCGTTTACTAGCGGGGGGCGGGGAGCAGTTCTTC
CASSSRLLAGGGEQFF
>TRBV29-1|TRBD1|TRBJ2-2|NA
TGCAGCGTTGGAGGGGACAGGGGGTACACCGGGGAGCTGTTTTTT
CSVGGDRGYTGELFF